This T cell receptor (beta chain) was sequenced during a study of cytomegalovirus exposure and HLA in healthy donors. Study-level points and caveats: Another analysis was done later, and it associated approximately 15,000 TCR beta sequences with HLA alleles at 0.05 false discovery rate. Immune exposure was documented only through CMV serostatus. Sequences of the TCR beta chain were said to predict the HLA-A and HLA-B alleles of most subjects accurately. Using the classifier, cytomegalovirus status was reportedly diagnosed with high specificity and sensitivity.

Concerning this clone: No antigen is known for it.

V trimming: 6 bases; J trimming: 2 bases; junction bases outside the gene matches: 13. Germline assignment: CDR1 MNHEY and CDR2 SMNVEV (reference sequence). This CDR3 is built from 18 residues. Primers for the PCR totalled 60 Vbeta and 13 Jbeta. Profiled with immunoSEQ multiplex PCR; TCRdb holds only in-frame clones, not every one. The sample lists roughly 99,000 clones; approximately 79% were seen once. Input material: PBMCs. The chain has TRBV27 and TRBJ2-1, with 10 bases matching TRBD2. The source is a male donor in good health and CMV-seronegative. The CDR3 DNA sequence: TGTGCCAGCAGCCCTCCCCTTGAAACTAGCGGGACCTACAATGAGCAGTTCTTC. Its translation: CASSPPLETSGTYNEQFF.